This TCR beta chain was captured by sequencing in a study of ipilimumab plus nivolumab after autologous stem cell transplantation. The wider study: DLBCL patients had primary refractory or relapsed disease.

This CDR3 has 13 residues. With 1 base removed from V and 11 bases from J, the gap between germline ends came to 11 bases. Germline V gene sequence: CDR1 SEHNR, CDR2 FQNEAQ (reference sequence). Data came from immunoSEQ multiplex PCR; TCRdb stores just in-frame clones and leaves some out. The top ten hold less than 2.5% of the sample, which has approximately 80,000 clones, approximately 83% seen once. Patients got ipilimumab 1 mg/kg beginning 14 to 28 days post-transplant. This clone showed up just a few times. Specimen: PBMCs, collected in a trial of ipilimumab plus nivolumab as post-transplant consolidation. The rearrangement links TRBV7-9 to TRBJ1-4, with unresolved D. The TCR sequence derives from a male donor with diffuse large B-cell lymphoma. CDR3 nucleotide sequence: TGTGCCAGCAGCTTAGACGTGGGAGGGAAACTGTTTTTT. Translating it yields CASSLDVGGKLFF.